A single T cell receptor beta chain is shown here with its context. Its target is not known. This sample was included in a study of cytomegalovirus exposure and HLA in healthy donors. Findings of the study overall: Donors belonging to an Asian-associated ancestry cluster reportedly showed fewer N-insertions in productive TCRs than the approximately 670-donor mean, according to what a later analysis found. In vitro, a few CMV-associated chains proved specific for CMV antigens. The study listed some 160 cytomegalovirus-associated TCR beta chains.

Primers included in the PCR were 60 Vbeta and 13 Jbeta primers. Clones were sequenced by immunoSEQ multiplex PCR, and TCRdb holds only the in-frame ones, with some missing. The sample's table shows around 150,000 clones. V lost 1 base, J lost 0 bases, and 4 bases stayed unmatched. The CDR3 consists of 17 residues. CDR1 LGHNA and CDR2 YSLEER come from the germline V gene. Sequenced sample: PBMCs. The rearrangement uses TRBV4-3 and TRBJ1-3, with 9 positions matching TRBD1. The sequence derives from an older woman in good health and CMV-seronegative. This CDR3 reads CASSQGTGVNSGNTIYF. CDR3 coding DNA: TGCGCCAGCAGCCAAGGGACAGGGGTTAACTCTGGAAACACCATATATTTT.